This TCR beta chain emerged from a study of cytomegalovirus exposure and HLA in healthy donors. Study-wide results and caveats: Among TCR beta chains, those listed as cytomegalovirus-associated numbered more than 150. Links to common viral pathogens appeared, in a later analysis, for several of the most significant clusters.

Losses at the gene ends were 5 bases for V and 3 bases for J; bases not matched to a gene: 5. Germline CDR1 reads SGHNT; CDR2 reads YENEEA. This CDR3 contains 15 residues. On this clone itself: Its antigen is not identified.

The study ran its PCR with 60 Vbeta and 13 Jbeta primers. The method was immunoSEQ multiplex PCR; TCRdb's version includes in-frame clones alone and lacks a portion of them. In the table there are some 110,000 clones, roughly 68% of which are singletons. The source of this sequence is a woman aged 25 to 45 in good health and CMV-seronegative. This sequence joins TRBV11-3 and TRBJ2-2; 8 bases agree with TRBD1. Sequencing input: PBMCs. This CDR3 reads CASSLHRGDTGELFF. CDR3 DNA sequence: TGTGCCAGCAGCCTCCACAGGGGGGACACCGGGGAGCTGTTTTTT.